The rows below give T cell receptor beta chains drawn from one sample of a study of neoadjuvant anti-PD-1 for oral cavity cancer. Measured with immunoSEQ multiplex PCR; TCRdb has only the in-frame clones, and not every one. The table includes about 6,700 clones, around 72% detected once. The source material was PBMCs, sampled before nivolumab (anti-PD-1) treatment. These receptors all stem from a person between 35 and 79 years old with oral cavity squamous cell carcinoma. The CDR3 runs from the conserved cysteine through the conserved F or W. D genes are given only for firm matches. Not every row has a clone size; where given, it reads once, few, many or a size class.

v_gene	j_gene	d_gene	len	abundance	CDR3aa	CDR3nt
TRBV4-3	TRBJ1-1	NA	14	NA	CASSQAEGNTEAFF	TGCGCCAGCAGCCAAGCAGAGGGGAACACTGAAGCTTTCTTT
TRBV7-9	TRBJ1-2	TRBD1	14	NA	CASSRDSRNYGYTF	TGTGCCAGCAGCCGGGACAGTCGTAACTATGGCTACACCTTC
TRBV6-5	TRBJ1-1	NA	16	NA	CASSYSGEGMNTEAFF	TGTGCCAGCAGTTACTCGGGGGAAGGGATGAACACTGAAGCTTTCTTT
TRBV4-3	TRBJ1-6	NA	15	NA	CASSQGRTNNSPLHF	TGCGCCAGCAGCCAAGGAAGGACCAACAATTCACCCCTCCACTTT
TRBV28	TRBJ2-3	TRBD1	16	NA	CASSFTGGGGPDTQYF	TGTGCCAGCAGTTTTACAGGGGGCGGAGGTCCCGATACGCAGTATTTT
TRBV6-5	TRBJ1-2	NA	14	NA	CASSFGHSQGGYTF	TGTGCCAGCAGCTTCGGACATTCGCAAGGGGGCTACACCTTC
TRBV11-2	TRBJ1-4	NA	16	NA	CASSLAWGEVNEKLFF	TGTGCCAGCAGCCTTGCCTGGGGGGAAGTTAATGAAAAACTGTTTTTT
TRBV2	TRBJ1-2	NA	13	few	CASSEDGGYGYTF	TGTGCCAGCAGTGAAGATGGGGGGTATGGCTACACCTTC
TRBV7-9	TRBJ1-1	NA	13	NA	CASSLNTNTEAFF	TGTGCCAGCAGCTTAAATACGAACACTGAAGCTTTCTTT
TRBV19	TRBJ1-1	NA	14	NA	CASSSRLGDTEAFF	TGTGCCAGCTCCTCTCGCCTTGGGGACACTGAAGCTTTCTTT
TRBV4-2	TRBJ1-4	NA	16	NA	CASSQAFQGTNEKLFF	TGTGCCAGCAGCCAGGCATTTCAGGGAACTAATGAAAAACTGTTTTTT
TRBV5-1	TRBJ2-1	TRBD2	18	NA	CASSPHPGLAGGYNEQFF	TGCGCCAGCAGTCCCCACCCAGGACTAGCGGGTGGGTACAATGAGCAGTTCTTC
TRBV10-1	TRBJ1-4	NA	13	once	CASSEGPGEKLFF	TGCGCCAGCAGTGAAGGGCCGGGTGAAAAACTGTTTTTT
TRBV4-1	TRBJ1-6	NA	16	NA	CASSQAWGTDNSPLHF	TGCGCCAGCAGCCAAGCCTGGGGGACGGATAATTCACCCCTCCACTTT
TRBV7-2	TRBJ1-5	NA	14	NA	CASSAGQPGQPQHF	TGTGCCAGCAGCGCAGGACAACCCGGGCAGCCCCAGCATTTT
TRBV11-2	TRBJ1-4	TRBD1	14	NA	CASSPGTVNEKLFF	TGTGCCAGCAGCCCTGGGACAGTAAATGAAAAACTGTTTTTT
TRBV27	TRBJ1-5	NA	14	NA	CASASRGAHQPQHF	TGTGCCAGCGCTTCAAGGGGGGCACATCAGCCCCAGCATTTT
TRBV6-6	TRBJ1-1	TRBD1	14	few	CASSSGQGYTEAFF	TGTGCCAGCAGTTCCGGACAGGGGTACACTGAAGCTTTCTTT
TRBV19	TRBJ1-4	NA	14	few	CASSRNPTVEKLFF	TGTGCCAGTAGTCGCAACCCTACTGTTGAAAAACTGTTTTTT
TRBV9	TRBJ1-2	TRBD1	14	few	CASSVVIGGGGYTF	TGTGCCAGCAGCGTAGTGATAGGGGGCGGTGGCTACACCTTC
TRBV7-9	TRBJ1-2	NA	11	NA	CASSLSGGYTF	TGTGCCAGCAGCTTATCCGGGGGCTACACCTTC
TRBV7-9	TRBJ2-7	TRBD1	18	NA	CASSSSRGQGIFSYEQYF	TGTGCCAGCAGCTCCAGTAGGGGACAGGGTATTTTCTCCTACGAGCAGTACTTC
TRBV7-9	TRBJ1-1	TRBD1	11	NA	CASSYDRAAFF	TGTGCCAGCAGCTATGACAGGGCAGCTTTCTTT
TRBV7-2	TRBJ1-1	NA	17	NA	CASSLGTGLVGNTEAFF	TGTGCCAGCAGCCTGGGAACAGGGCTCGTTGGGAACACTGAAGCTTTCTTT
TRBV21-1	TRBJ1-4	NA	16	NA	CASSKSSSTTNEKLFF	TGTGCCAGCAGCAAATCTTCTTCCACAACTAATGAAAAACTGTTTTTT
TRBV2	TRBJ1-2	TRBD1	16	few	CASSESRDRGSYGYTF	TGTGCCAGCAGTGAAAGCCGGGACAGGGGAAGCTATGGCTACACCTTC
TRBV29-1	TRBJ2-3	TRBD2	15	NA	CSVERLAGGTDTQYF	TGCAGCGTTGAGAGACTAGCGGGGGGGACAGATACGCAGTATTTT
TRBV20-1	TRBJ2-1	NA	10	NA	CSASDYEQFF	TGCAGTGCTAGTGACTATGAGCAGTTCTTC
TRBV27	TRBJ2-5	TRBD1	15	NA	CASSLWGPGGETQYF	TGTGCCAGCAGTTTATGGGGGCCAGGGGGAGAGACCCAGTACTTC
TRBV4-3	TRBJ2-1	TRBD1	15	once	CASSQEWAGGNEQFF	TGCGCCAGCAGCCAAGAGTGGGCAGGGGGCAATGAGCAGTTCTTC
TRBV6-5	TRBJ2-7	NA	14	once	CASSPYRGGYEQYF	TGTGCCAGCAGTCCGTACAGGGGAGGCTACGAGCAGTACTTC
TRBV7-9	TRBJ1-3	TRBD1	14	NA	CASSLTGWENTIYF	TGTGCCAGCAGCTTGACAGGGTGGGAAAACACCATATATTTT
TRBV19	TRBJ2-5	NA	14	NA	CASRSGGYGETQYF	TGTGCCAGTAGAAGTGGGGGGTATGGAGAGACCCAGTACTTC
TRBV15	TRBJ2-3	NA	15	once	CATSRDQVGADTQYF	TGTGCCACCAGCAGAGATCAAGTAGGGGCCGATACGCAGTATTTT
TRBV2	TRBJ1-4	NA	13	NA	CASTGRGNEKLFF	TGTGCCAGCACCGGCAGGGGAAATGAAAAACTGTTTTTT
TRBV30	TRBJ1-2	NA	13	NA	CAWKVPGYYGYTF	TGTGCCTGGAAAGTACCGGGTTACTATGGCTACACCTTC
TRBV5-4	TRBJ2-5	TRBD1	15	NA	CAGSSWTGPQETQYF	TGTGCAGGGTCCAGTTGGACAGGCCCTCAAGAGACCCAGTACTTC
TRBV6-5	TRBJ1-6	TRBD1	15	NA	CASSARTGWNSPLHF	TGTGCCAGCAGTGCCCGGACAGGGTGGAATTCACCCCTCCACTTT
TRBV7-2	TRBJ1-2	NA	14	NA	CASSSSGGSYGYTF	TGTGCCAGCAGCTCAAGTGGGGGTAGCTATGGCTACACCTTC
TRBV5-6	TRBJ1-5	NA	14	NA	CASSLATGGQPQHF	TGTGCCAGCAGCTTGGCGACAGGAGGTCAGCCCCAGCATTTT
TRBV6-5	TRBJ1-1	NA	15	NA	CASSYGRHMNTEAFF	TGTGCCAGCAGTTACGGGAGGCATATGAACACTGAAGCTTTCTTT
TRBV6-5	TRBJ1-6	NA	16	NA	CASSYFGEIHNSPLHF	TGTGCCAGCAGTTACTTTGGGGAAATCCATAATTCACCCCTCCACTTT
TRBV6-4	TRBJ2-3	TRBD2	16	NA	CASSDSGGGATDTQYF	TGTGCCAGCAGTGACTCGGGCGGGGGGGCCACAGATACGCAGTATTTT
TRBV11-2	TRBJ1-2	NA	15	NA	CASSLDRGQVNGYTF	TGTGCCAGCAGCTTAGATCGCGGGCAGGTGAATGGCTACACCTTC
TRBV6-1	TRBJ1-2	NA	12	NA	CASSERGDGYTF	TGTGCCAGCAGTGAAAGGGGCGATGGCTACACCTTC
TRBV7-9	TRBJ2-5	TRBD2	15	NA	CASSDRRGTQETQYF	TGTGCCAGCAGCGATAGGCGGGGGACCCAAGAGACCCAGTACTTC
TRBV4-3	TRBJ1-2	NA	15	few	CASSQDLRGNYGYTF	TGCGCCAGCAGCCAAGATCTCAGGGGCAACTATGGCTACACCTTC
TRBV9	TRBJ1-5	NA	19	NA	CASSVGAPGVVYSNQPQHF	TGTGCCAGCAGCGTAGGAGCCCCTGGAGTGGTCTATAGCAATCAGCCCCAGCATTTT
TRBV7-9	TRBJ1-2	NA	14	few	CASSLVARDYGYTF	TGTGCCAGCAGCTTAGTTGCCAGGGACTATGGCTACACCTTC
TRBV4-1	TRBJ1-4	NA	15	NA	CASSQGEGYNEKLFF	TGCGCCAGCAGCCAAGGTGAAGGGTACAATGAAAAACTGTTTTTT
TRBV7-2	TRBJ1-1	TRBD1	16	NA	CASSLAPGQGSTEAFF	TGTGCCAGCAGCTTAGCTCCGGGACAGGGGAGCACTGAAGCTTTCTTT
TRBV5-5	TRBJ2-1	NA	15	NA	CASSHRDSPGNEQFF	TGTGCCAGCAGCCACCGGGACTCCCCGGGTAATGAGCAGTTCTTC
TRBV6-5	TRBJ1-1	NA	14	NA	CASSYSPLGTEAFF	TGTGCCAGCAGTTACAGCCCCCTTGGGACTGAAGCTTTCTTT
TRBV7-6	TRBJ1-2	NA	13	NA	CASSLDPGGGYTF	TGTGCCAGCAGCTTAGATCCCGGGGGAGGCTACACCTTC
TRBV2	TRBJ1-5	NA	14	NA	CASSERTSAQPQHF	TGTGCCAGCAGTGAAAGGACATCTGCTCAGCCCCAGCATTTT